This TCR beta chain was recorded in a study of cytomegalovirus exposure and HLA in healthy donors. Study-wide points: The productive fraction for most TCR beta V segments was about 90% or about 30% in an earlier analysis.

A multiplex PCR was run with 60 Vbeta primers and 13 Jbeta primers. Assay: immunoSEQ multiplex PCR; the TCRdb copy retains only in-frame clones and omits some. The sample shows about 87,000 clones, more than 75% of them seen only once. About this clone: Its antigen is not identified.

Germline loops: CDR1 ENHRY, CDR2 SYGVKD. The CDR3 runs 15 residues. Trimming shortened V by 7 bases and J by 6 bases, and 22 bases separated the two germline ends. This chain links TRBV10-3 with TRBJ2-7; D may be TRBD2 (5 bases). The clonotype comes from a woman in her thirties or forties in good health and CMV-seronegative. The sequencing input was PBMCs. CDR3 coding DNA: TGTGCCATCACGGAATCAACGGCGGGCCGCTCCGAGCAGTACTTC. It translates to CAITESTAGRSEQYF.